This T cell receptor beta chain stems from a study of T cells after yellow fever vaccination. Study findings and constraints: The presence of abundant clonotypes contaminating from the bulk population was possible in FACS-sorted repertoires. Subsequent booster samples again held most clones from primary vaccination (roughly 95% CD4, nearly 90% CD8). A small proportion of clonotypes was detected in both the CD4 and CD8 compartments.

A remark on this clonotype: Its cognate antigen is unknown.

Production of TCR cDNA was by 5'RACE template switching, which also added a universal primer site and UMIs. TCRdb recomputed calls from the 5' RACE reads with MiXCR, one row per CDR3 protein. In the table there are about 340,000 distinct CDR3 sequences, around 12% of which are singletons. The germline CDR1 and CDR2 sequences are SEHNR and FQNEAQ (reference sequence). Germline trimming cut 5 bases from V and 2 bases from J; bases unmatched to any gene: 6. This CDR3 contains 15 residues. The rearrangement links TRBV7-9 to TRBJ1-5; 7 nucleotides align to TRBD1. Sequenced material: CD4+ T cells sorted from PBMCs, taken 15 days after the yellow fever booster vaccination. This receptor was obtained from a man younger than 35 who received the YFV17D yellow fever vaccine. CDR3 residues: CASSPSGQGNQPQHF. Here the CDR3 DNA reads TGTGCCAGCAGCCCATCCGGACAGGGCAATCAGCCCCAGCATTTT.